The clone carrying this T cell receptor (beta chain) occurred a few times. The antigen is undetermined. The genes and germline here are from mouse. Coverage ceases 4 residues before the CDR3 finishes, and the germline J gene fills in the end. With 4 bases removed from V and 0 bases from J, the gap between germline ends came to 2 bases. The length of the CDR3 is 12 residues. The V gene's germline CDR1 is NSQYPW and CDR2 LRSPGD (reference sequence). The sample comes from a study of CD8+ T cells in alopecia areata. About the research overall: Those receiving the skin were roughly 7-11-week-old female C3H/HeJ mice, whose grafts came from approximately 6-12-month-old C3H/HeJ donors with spontaneous alopecia.

Following extraction, RNA underwent reverse transcription to cDNA, which served as the sequencing template. Measured with immunoSEQ multiplex PCR; TCRdb has only the in-frame clones, and not every one. Recorded here are 290,000 or so clones, none singletons. Cutaneous lymph nodes were pooled and cells sorted by CD4, CD8alpha, NKG2D, NKG2ACE and more. Study-wide points: Scalp samples also yield sequences from resident alphabeta T cells of normal skin.

The chain couples TRBV1 to TRBJ2-5; D is unclear. The sequence was obtained from a C3H/HeJ mouse with alopecia areata. Strain MHC haplotype: H2-k. The sequencing input was CD4+ T cells sorted from a lymph node. The CDR3 DNA, read in part, is TGCACCTGCAGTGTGAACCAAGAC. Protein: CTCSVNQD. The full-length CDR3 reads as CTCSVNQDTQYF.